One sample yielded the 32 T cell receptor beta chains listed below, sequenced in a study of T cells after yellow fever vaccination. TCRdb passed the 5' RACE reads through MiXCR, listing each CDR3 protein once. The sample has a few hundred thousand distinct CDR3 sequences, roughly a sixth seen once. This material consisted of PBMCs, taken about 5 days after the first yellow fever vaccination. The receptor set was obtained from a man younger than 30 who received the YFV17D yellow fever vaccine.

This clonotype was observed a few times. The CDR3 loop is CASSRIDGGRNQPQHF. The CDR3 DNA reads as TGTGCCAGCAGCCGAATAGACGGAGGCCGCAATCAGCCCCAGCATTTT. V and J are TRBV6-1 and TRBJ1-5, with no clear D. V lost 6 bases and J 2 bases, leaving 17 bases between the germline ends. CDR1 is MNHNS, CDR2 SASEGT, per germline. The CDR3 sequence is 16 residues long.

As DNA, the CDR3 is TGTGCCAGCAGAGACAGGGGGCGGTCTACATCGCGAGGCTACACCTTC. Protein: CASRDRGRSTSRGYTF. The genes are TRBV3-1 and TRBJ1-2; 10 positions match TRBD1. The J segment lost 8 bases and the V segment lost 6 bases, leaving 15 bases of the junction unmatched. CDR1 and CDR2 from the germline V gene are LGHDT and YNNKEL (reference sequence). CDR3 size: 16 residues. The full variable domain, completed using reference TRBV3-1 and TRBJ1-2, is DTAVSQTPKYLVTQMGNDKSIKCEQNLGHDTMYWYKQDSKKFLKIMFSYNNKELIINETVPNRFSPKSPDKAHLNLHINSLELGDSAVYFCASRDRGRSTSRGYTFGSGTRLTVV.

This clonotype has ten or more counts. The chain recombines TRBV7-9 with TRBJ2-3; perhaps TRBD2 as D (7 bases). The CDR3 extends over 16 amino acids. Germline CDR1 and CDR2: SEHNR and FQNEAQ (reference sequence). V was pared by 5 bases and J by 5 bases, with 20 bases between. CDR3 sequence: CASSTNRGAGGDTQYF. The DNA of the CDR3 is TGTGCCAGCAGCACCAATCGGGGGGCCGGGGGAGATACGCAGTATTTT.

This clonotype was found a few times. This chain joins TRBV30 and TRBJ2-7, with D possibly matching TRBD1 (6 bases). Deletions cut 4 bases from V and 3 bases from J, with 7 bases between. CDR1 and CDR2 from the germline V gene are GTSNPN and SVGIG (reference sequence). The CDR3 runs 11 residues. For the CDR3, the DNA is TGTGCCTGGACAGGGGACTACGAGCAGTACTTC. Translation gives CAWTGDYEQYF.

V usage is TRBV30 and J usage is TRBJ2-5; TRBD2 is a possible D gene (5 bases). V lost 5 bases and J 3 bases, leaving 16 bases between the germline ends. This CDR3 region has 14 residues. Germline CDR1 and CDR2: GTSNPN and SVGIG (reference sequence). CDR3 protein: CAWERPEVKETQYF. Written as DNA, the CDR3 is TGTGCCTGGGAAAGGCCGGAGGTTAAAGAGACCCAGTACTTC.

CDR3 DNA sequence: TGCAGCGTTGAAACGGGGCTAGCGGGGGTCGTGAGCTCCTACAATGAGCAGTTCTTC. As protein: CSVETGLAGVVSSYNEQFF. The chain employs TRBV29-1 and TRBJ2-1; 10 bases agree with TRBD2. The CDR3 is 19 amino acids. Germline lookup yields CDR1 SQVTM and CDR2 ANQGSEA. V gave up 2 bases and J gave up 0 bases; unmatched junction bases: 13.

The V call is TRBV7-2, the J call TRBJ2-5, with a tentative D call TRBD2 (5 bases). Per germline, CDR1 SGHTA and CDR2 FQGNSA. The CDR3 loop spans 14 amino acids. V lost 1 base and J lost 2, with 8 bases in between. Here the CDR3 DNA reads TGTGCCAGCAGCTTAGTGAGGGATCAAGAGACCCAGTACTTC. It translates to CASSLVRDQETQYF.

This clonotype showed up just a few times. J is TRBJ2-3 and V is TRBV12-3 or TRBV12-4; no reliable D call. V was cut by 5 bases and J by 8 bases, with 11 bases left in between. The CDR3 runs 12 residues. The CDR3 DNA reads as TGTGCCAGCAGTCCCCCCCTGTCTACGCAGTATTTT. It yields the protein CASSPPLSTQYF.

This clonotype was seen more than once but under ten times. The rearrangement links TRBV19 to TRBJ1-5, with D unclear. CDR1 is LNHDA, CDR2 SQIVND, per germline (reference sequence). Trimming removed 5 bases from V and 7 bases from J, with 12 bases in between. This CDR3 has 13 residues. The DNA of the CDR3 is TGTGCCAGTAGTGTACAGAGCAGGCAGCCCCAGCATTTT. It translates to CASSVQSRQPQHF.

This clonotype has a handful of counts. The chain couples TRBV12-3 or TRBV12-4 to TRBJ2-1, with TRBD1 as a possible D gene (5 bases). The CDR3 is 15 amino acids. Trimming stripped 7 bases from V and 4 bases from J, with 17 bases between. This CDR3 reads CASTLHQGGYNEQFF. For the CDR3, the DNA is TGTGCCAGCACCCTTCACCAGGGTGGATACAATGAGCAGTTCTTC.

The CDR3 bases are TGCGCCAGCAGCTTGGCCGTAGTCCCTGGGGCCAACGTCCTGACTTTC. It encodes CASSLAVVPGANVLTF. V and J are TRBV5-1 and TRBJ2-6; D call uncertain. CDR1 and CDR2 (germline): SGHRS, YFSETQ. V lost 0 bases, J lost 2 bases, and 9 bases lay in between. This CDR3 is built from 16 residues.

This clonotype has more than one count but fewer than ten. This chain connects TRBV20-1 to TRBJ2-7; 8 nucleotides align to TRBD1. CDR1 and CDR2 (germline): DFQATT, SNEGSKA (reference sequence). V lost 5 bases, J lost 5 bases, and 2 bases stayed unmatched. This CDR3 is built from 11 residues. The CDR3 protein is CSARQGNEQYF. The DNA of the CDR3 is TGCAGTGCTCGACAGGGGAACGAGCAGTACTTC.

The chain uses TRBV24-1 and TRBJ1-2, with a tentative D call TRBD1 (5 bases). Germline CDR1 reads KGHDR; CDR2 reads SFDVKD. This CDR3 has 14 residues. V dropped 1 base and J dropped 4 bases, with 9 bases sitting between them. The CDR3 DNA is TGTGCCACCAGTGATTTATCGGGACGCTATGGCTACACCTTC. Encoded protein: CATSDLSGRYGYTF.

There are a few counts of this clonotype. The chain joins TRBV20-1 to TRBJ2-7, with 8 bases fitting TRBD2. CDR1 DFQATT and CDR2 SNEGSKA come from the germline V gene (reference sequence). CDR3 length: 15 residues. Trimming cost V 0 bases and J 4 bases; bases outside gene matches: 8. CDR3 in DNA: TGCAGTGCTAGAGATCCGGGGGGGCGTAATTACGAGCAGTACGTC. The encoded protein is CSARDPGGRNYEQYV.

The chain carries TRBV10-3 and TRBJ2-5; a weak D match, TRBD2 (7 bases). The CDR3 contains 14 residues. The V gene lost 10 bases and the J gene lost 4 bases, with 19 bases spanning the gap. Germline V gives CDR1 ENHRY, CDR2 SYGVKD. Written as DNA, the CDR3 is TGTGCCACCGTGAGGGGGGGAGACGGAGAGACCCAGTACTTC. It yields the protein CATVRGGDGETQYF.

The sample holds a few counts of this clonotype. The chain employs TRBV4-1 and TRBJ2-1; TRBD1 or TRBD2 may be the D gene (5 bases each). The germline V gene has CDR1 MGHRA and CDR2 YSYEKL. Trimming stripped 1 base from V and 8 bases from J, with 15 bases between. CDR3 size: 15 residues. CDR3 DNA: TGCGCCAGCAGCCAAGTGGTACGAGGGGCCGATGAGCAGTTCTTC. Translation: CASSQVVRGADEQFF.

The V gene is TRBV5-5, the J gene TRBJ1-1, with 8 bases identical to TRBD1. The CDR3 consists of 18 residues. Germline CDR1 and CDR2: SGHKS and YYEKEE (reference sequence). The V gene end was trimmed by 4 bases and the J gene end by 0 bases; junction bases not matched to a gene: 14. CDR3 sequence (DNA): TGTGCCAGCAGCACCGGACAGGGACGAATGGACATGAACACTGAAGCTTTCTTT. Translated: CASSTGQGRMDMNTEAFF.

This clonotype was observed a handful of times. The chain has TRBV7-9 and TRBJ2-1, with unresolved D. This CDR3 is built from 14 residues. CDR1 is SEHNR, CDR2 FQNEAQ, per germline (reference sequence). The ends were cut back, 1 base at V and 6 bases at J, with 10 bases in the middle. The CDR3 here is CASSLVALPNEQFF. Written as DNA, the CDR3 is TGTGCCAGCAGCTTAGTGGCACTTCCCAATGAGCAGTTCTTC.

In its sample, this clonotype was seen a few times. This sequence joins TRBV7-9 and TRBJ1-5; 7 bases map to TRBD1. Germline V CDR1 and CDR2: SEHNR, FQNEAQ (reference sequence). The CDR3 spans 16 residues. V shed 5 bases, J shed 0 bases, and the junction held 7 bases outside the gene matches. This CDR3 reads CASSTSTGDSNQPQHF. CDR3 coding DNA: TGTGCCAGCAGCACAAGTACAGGGGATAGCAATCAGCCCCAGCATTTT.

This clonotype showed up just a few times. CDR3 residues: CASSPGQGKEGTQYF. The CDR3 nucleotides are TGTGCCAGCAGCCCAGGGCAGGGCAAGGAGGGGACCCAGTACTTC. The genes are TRBV7-9 and TRBJ2-5, with D possibly matching TRBD2 (6 bases). Germline-derived CDR1 and CDR2 are SEHNR and FQNEAQ (reference sequence). The CDR3 is made up of 15 amino acids. Trimming removed 5 bases at V and 7 bases at J, with 20 bases between.

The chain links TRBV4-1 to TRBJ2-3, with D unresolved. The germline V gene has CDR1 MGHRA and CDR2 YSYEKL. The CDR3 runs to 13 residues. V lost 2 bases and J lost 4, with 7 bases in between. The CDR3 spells CASSQRTADTQYF. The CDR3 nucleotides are TGCGCCAGCAGCCAACGGACGGCAGATACGCAGTATTTT.

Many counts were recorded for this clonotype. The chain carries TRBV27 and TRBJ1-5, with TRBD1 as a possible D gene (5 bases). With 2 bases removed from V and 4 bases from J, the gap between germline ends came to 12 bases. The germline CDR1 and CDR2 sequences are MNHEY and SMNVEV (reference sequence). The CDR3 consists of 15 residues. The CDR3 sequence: CASSLRGLPNQPQHF. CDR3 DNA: TGTGCCAGCAGTTTAAGGGGACTCCCGAATCAGCCCCAGCATTTT.

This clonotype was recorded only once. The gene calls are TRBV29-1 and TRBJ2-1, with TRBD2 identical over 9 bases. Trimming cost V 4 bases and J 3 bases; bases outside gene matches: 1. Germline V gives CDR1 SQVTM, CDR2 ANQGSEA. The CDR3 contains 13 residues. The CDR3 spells CSVVTSGYNEQFF. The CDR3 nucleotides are TGCAGCGTTGTGACTAGCGGCTACAATGAGCAGTTCTTC.

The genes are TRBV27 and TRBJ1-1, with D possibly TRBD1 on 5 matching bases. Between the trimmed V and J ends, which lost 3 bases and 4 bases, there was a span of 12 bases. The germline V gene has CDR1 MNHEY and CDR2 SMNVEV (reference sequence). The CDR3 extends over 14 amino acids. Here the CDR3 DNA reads TGTGCCAGCAGTTTTTGGGGGGAAGTCACTGAAGCTTTCTTT. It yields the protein CASSFWGEVTEAFF.

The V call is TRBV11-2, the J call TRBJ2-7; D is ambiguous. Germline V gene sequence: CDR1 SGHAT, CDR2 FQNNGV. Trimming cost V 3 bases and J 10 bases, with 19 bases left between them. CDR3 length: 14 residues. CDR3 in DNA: TGTGCCAGCAGCTTTCGCGGCATGATTTTTCAACAGTACTTC. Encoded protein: CASSFRGMIFQQYF.

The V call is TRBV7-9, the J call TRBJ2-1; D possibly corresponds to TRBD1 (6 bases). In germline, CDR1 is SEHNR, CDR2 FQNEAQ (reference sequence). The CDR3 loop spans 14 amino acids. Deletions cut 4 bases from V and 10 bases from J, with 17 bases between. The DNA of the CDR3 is TGTGCCAGCAGCTCTAGGACAGTCTTCGGGGAGCAGTTCTTC. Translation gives CASSSRTVFGEQFF.

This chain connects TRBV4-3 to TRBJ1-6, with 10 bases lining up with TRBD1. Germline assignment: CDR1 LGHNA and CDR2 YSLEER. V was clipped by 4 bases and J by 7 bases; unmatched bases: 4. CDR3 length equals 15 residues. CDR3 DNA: TGCGCCAGCAGCCGACAGGGGGCAAGGAATTCACCCCTCCACTTT. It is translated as CASSRQGARNSPLHF.

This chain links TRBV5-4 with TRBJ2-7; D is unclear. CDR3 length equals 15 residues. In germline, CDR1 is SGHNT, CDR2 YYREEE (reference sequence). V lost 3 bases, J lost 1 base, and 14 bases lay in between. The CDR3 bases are TGTGCCAGCAGCTCCCCGGTGGGCGGATCCTACGAGCAGTACTTC. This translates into CASSSPVGGSYEQYF.

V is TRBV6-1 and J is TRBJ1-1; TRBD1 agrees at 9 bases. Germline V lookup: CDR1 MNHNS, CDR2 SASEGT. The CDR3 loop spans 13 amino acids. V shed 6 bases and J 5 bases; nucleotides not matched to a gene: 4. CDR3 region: CASSHRGQTEAFF. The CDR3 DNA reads TGTGCCAGCAGCCACAGGGGGCAGACTGAAGCTTTCTTT.

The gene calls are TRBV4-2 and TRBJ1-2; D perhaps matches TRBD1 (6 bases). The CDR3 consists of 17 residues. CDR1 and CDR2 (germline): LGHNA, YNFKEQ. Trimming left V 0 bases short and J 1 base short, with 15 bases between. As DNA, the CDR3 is TGTGCCAGCAGCCAAGAGATGCGGACAGAGCTTAACTATGGCTACACCTTC. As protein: CASSQEMRTELNYGYTF.

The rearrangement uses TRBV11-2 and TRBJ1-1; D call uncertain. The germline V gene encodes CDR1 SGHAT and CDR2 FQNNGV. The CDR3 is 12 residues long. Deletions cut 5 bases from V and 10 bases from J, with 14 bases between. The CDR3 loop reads CASSPVFEGAFF. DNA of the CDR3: TGTGCCAGCAGCCCCGTTTTCGAGGGAGCTTTCTTT.

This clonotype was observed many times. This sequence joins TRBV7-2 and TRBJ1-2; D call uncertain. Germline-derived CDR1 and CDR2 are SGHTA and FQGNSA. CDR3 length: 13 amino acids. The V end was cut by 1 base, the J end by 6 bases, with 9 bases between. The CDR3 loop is CASSLGPLDGYTF. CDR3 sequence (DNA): TGTGCCAGCAGCTTAGGTCCCCTAGATGGCTACACCTTC.